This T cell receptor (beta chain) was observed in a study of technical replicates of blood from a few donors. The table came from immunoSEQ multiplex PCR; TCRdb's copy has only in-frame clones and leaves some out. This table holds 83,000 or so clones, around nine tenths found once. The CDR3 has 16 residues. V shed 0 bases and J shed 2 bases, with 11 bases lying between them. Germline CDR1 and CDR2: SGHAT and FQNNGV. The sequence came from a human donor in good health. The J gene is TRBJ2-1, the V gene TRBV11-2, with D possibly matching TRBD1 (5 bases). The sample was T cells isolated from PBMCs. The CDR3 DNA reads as TGTGCCAGCAGCTTAGACACCAGGGTCACCTACAATGAGCAGTTCTTC. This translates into CASSLDTRVTYNEQFF.